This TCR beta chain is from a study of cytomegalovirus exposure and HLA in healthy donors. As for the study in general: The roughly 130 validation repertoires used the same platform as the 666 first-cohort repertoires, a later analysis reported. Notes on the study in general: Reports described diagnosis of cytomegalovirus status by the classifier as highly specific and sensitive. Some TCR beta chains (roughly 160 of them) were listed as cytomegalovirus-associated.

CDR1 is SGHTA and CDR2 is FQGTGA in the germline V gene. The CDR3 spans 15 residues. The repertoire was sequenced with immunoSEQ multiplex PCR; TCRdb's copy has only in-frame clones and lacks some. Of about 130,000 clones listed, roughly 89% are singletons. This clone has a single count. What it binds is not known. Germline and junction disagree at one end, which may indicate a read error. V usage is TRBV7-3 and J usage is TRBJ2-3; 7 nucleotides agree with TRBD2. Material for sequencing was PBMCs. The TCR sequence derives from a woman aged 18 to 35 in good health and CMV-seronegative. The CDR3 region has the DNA TGTGCCAGCAGTTTAATTCTGGGGGGGTCAGATACGCAGTATTTT. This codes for CASSLILGGSDTQYF.